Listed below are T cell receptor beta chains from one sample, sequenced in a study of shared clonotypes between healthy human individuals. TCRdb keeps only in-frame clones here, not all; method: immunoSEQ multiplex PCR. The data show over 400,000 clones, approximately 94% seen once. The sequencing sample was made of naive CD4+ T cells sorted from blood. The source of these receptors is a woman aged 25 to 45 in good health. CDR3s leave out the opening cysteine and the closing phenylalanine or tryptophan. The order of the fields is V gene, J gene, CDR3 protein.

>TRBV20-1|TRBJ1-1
SATANTEAF
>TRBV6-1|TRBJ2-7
ASSTVGGKEEQY
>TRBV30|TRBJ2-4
ACEILAKNIQY
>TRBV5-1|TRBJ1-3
ASSLEVSGNTIY
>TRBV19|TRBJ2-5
ASSRALYQETQY
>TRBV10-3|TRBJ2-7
AISVGDRDSYEQY
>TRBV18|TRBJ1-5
ASSPRTGPSNQPQH
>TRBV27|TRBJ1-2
ASKDRGIGGYT
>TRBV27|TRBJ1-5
ASSLPPQTVYQPQH
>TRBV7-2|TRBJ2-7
ASSPVYEQY
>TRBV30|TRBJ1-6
AGRPGPGLNSPLH
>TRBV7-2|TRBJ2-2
ASSLAQRGNTGELF
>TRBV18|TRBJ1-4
ASSRGDNEKLF
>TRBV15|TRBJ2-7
ATSTDVGAISYEQY
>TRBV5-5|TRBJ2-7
ASRHGGRPYEQY
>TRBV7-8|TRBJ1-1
ASSLRRNTEAF
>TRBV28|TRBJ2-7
ASRGTSGNIYEQY
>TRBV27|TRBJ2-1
ASSKTSGPLSDEQF
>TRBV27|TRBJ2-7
ASRPPTGEQY
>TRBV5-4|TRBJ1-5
ASSLDRDQPQH
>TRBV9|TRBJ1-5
ASSPDGNSNQPQH
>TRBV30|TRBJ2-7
ALDTSVTTYEQY
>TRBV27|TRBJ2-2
ASRPGLAGTGELF
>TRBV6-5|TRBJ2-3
ASSYGFRGADTQY
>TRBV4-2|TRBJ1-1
ASSLHAGRAGENTEAF
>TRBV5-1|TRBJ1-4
ASSPDGGRAEKLF
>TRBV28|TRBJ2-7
ASSWDSPSYEQY
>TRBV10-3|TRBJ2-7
AIRDGAKSSYEQY
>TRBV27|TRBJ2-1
ASSLSWASGNEQF
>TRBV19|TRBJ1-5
ASRNVGGSSNQPQH
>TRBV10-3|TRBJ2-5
AISESEAKQETQY